This is a list of T cell receptor beta chains from one sample in a study of T cell responses to AZD1222 COVID-19 vaccine. The method was immunoSEQ multiplex PCR; TCRdb's version includes in-frame clones alone and lacks a portion of them. Among more than 150,000 clones listed, 94% were seen once. This sample comprised peripheral blood, obtained on day 0 of AZD1222 vaccination. The receptors shown here come from an adult in good health. Both conserved end residues are part of each CDR3. A D gene is named only where the DNA matches it firmly. The size field is filled for only some rows; it gives once, few, many or a size class.

CDR3aa	CDR3nt	v_gene	j_gene	abundance	d_gene
CSVESRDTAYEQYF	TGCAGCGTGGAAAGCCGGGACACAGCCTACGAGCAGTACTTC	TRBV29-1	TRBJ2-7	NA	NA
CASSLRALQGRTEAFF	TGCGCCAGCAGCTTGCGGGCACTTCAGGGGCGGACTGAAGCTTTCTTT	TRBV5-1	TRBJ1-1	NA	NA
CASSETGGANYGYTF	TGTGCCAGCAGTGAGACCGGGGGCGCTAACTATGGCTACACCTTC	TRBV27	TRBJ1-2	NA	NA
CATGISSYEQYF	TGTGCCACCGGTATAAGCTCCTACGAGCAGTACTTC	TRBV15	TRBJ2-7	NA	NA
CASSSFRDTEAFF	TGTGCCAGCAGCTCCTTTCGGGACACCGAAGCTTTCTTT	TRBV11-3	TRBJ1-1	NA	NA
CASSQGTGEQPQHF	TGTGCCAGCAGCCAAGGGACAGGGGAGCAGCCCCAGCATTTT	TRBV3-1/TRBV3-2	TRBJ1-5	NA	TRBD1
CASSLRPANEQFF	TGTGCCAGCAGCTTAAGGCCGGCCAATGAGCAGTTCTTC	TRBV7-3	TRBJ2-1	NA	NA
CASSTLGDEQYF	TGTGCCAGTAGCACCCTGGGGGACGAGCAGTACTTC	TRBV19	TRBJ2-7	NA	NA
CASSPPTGGYFSYNEQFF	TGTGCCAGCAGTCCACCGACAGGGGGTTATTTCTCCTACAATGAGCAGTTCTTC	TRBV28	TRBJ2-1	NA	TRBD1
CASSPRGDSGSSNQPQHF	TGTGCCAGCTCACCGAGGGGGGACAGTGGGTCTAGCAATCAGCCCCAGCATTTT	TRBV18	TRBJ1-5	once	TRBD1
CAISEGARGEKLFF	TGTGCCATCAGTGAAGGGGCTAGAGGGGAAAAACTGTTTTTT	TRBV10-3	TRBJ1-4	NA	NA
CASGLGGGSPLHF	TGTGCTAGTGGGCTGGGGGGAGGGTCACCCCTCCACTTT	TRBV12-5	TRBJ1-6	NA	NA
CASSSVTSAEQFF	TGTGCCAGCAGCTCGGTCACCTCGGCGGAGCAGTTCTTC	TRBV11-3	TRBJ2-1	NA	NA
CASSQEPSRGHPYF	TGTGCCAGCAGCCAAGAGCCCTCACGGGGGCATCCCTACTTC	TRBV14	TRBJ2-7	NA	NA
CASSWQGNYEQYF	TGTGCCAGTAGTTGGCAGGGGAACTACGAGCAGTACTTC	TRBV19	TRBJ2-7	NA	NA
CASSLGPPGREQYF	TGTGCCAGCAGCTTAGGGCCCCCTGGCAGGGAGCAGTACTTC	TRBV7-2	TRBJ2-7	NA	NA
CASSGTENEAFF	TGTGCCAGCAGCGGAACAGAGAATGAAGCTTTCTTT	TRBV9	TRBJ1-1	NA	NA
CASSLRTPTGSNTEAFF	TGCGCCAGCAGCTTAAGAACCCCTACAGGGTCGAACACTGAAGCTTTCTTT	TRBV5-1	TRBJ1-1	few	NA
CASSPGGAFYGYTF	TGTGCCAGCTCACCAGGGGGGGCCTTCTATGGCTACACCTTC	TRBV18	TRBJ1-2	NA	NA
CASSLVGYGPYGYTF	TGTGCCAGCAGCTTAGTGGGGTACGGCCCGTATGGCTACACCTTC	TRBV7-9	TRBJ1-2	NA	NA
CASSLDANTEAFF	TGCGCCAGCAGCTTGGATGCGAACACTGAAGCTTTCTTT	TRBV5-1	TRBJ1-1	NA	NA
CASSFVRTSGRNTEAFF	TGTGCCAGCAGCTTTGTAAGGACCTCTGGGAGGAACACTGAAGCTTTCTTT	TRBV11-3	TRBJ1-1	NA	NA
CAISESGAHSTDTQYF	TGTGCCATCAGTGAATCAGGGGCCCACTCCACAGATACGCAGTATTTT	TRBV10-3	TRBJ2-3	NA	NA
CASSKRVRGKLFF	TGTGCCAGCAGCAAGCGCGTCCGAGGAAAACTGTTTTTT	TRBV25-1	TRBJ1-4	NA	NA
CASSLVRDRETQYF	TGTGCCAGCAGCTTAGTCAGGGATAGAGAGACCCAGTACTTC	TRBV7-9	TRBJ2-5	NA	NA
CASSDYSIQGDTEAFF	TGTGCCAGCAGTGATTACAGCATCCAGGGGGACACTGAAGCTTTCTTT	TRBV6-1	TRBJ1-1	NA	TRBD1
CASIPTPGTGNNEQFF	TGTGCCAGCATCCCTACTCCCGGGACAGGGAACAATGAGCAGTTCTTC	TRBV28	TRBJ2-1	NA	TRBD1
CASSPRRAWVSEQFF	TGTGCCAGCAGCCCTAGAAGGGCGTGGGTCAGTGAGCAGTTCTTC	TRBV7-2	TRBJ2-1	NA	NA
CAWGPGVDSGNTIYF	TGTGCCTGGGGCCCAGGGGTAGACTCTGGAAACACCATATATTTT	TRBV7-9	TRBJ1-3	NA	NA
CASSNGPSYGYTF	TGTGCCAGCAGTAACGGGCCCTCCTATGGCTACACCTTC	TRBV27	TRBJ1-2	NA	NA
CASSPRDIQETQYF	TGTGCCAGCAGCCCCCGGGACATCCAAGAGACCCAGTACTTC	TRBV7-9	TRBJ2-5	once	NA
CASSPNRQGPRPNTEAFF	TGTGCCAGCAGCCCGAACCGACAGGGCCCCAGACCCAACACTGAAGCTTTCTTT	TRBV14	TRBJ1-1	NA	TRBD1
CAWSVISGRASGANVLTF	TGTGCCTGGAGTGTAATCAGCGGGAGGGCTAGTGGGGCCAACGTCCTGACTTTC	TRBV30	TRBJ2-6	NA	TRBD2
CASSVAGTYGYTF	TGTGCCAGCAGCGTCGCAGGGACCTATGGCTACACCTTC	TRBV9	TRBJ1-2	NA	NA
CASSLWDRGNEQYF	TGTGCCAGCAGTTTATGGGACAGGGGTAACGAGCAGTACTTC	TRBV28	TRBJ2-7	NA	TRBD1
CASSDPPGQGRAGELFF	TGTGCCAGCAGTGACCCCCCGGGACAGGGGAGGGCCGGGGAGCTGTTTTTT	TRBV2	TRBJ2-2	NA	TRBD1
CASSLSPGQSVGYTF	TGCGCCAGCAGCTTGTCACCGGGACAGTCGGTAGGCTACACCTTC	TRBV5-1	TRBJ1-2	NA	TRBD1
CACRGEVNYGYTF	TGTGCCTGCCGGGGAGAGGTGAACTATGGCTACACCTTC	TRBV12-3/TRBV12-4	TRBJ1-2	once	NA
CAISAGGNKNIQYF	TGTGCCATCAGTGCGGGCGGGAACAAAAACATTCAGTACTTC	TRBV10-3	TRBJ2-4	NA	NA
CASSPIMGAGGSNEQFF	TGTGCCAGCTCACCGATTATGGGAGCGGGAGGGTCCAATGAGCAGTTCTTC	TRBV18	TRBJ2-1	once	TRBD2
CASSVAASSYNEQFF	TGTGCCAGCAGCGTAGCGGCCAGCTCCTACAATGAGCAGTTCTTC	TRBV25-1	TRBJ2-1	NA	NA
CASSPGTANSPLHF	TGTGCCAGCAGTCCCGGGACAGCGAATTCACCCCTCCACTTT	TRBV27	TRBJ1-6	NA	TRBD1
CASSRGAGPTGELFF	TGTGCCAGCAGCCGCGGGGCAGGACCCACCGGGGAGCTGTTTTTT	TRBV5-4	TRBJ2-2	NA	NA
CAWGPLGQSYNSPLHF	TGTGCCTGGGGTCCCCTGGGGCAAAGTTATAATTCACCCCTCCACTTT	TRBV30	TRBJ1-6	NA	NA
CASSQVRESSYEQYF	TGCGCCAGCAGCCAAGTGCGGGAGAGCTCCTACGAGCAGTACTTC	TRBV4-1	TRBJ2-7	NA	TRBD2
CASSLDGTGGSGANVLTF	TGTGCCAGCAGCTTGGATGGGACAGGAGGCTCTGGGGCCAACGTCCTGACTTTC	TRBV5-8	TRBJ2-6	NA	TRBD1
CASTRTGRDYGYTF	TGTGCCAGTACCCGGACAGGGAGGGACTATGGCTACACCTTC	TRBV19	TRBJ1-2	once	TRBD1
CASSQDTGTGTYEQYF	TGCGCCAGCAGCCAAGACACCGGGACAGGGACCTACGAGCAGTACTTC	TRBV4-1	TRBJ2-7	NA	TRBD1
CASSRQGDYGYTF	TGTGCCAGCTCAAGGCAGGGGGACTATGGCTACACCTTC	TRBV18	TRBJ1-2	NA	TRBD1
CASSFRGGAYNSPLHF	TGTGCCAGCAGCTTTCGAGGGGGCGCCTATAATTCACCCCTCCACTTT	TRBV5-5	TRBJ1-6	NA	TRBD1
CASTSGTQGGAFF	TGTGCCAGCACAAGTGGGACCCAAGGAGGAGCTTTCTTT	TRBV27	TRBJ1-1	NA	NA
CASSIQGFPPQYF	TGTGCCAGTAGTATACAGGGGTTCCCCCCGCAGTACTTC	TRBV19	TRBJ2-7	NA	NA
CATSRGNTIYF	TGTGCCACCAGCAGAGGAAACACCATATATTTT	TRBV15	TRBJ1-3	NA	NA
CASSQERGMPQHF	TGTGCCAGCAGCCAAGAGCGGGGGATGCCCCAGCATTTT	TRBV3-1/TRBV3-2	TRBJ1-5	NA	NA
CASSEGGNTEAFF	TGCGCCAGCAGTGAAGGCGGGAACACCGAAGCTTTCTTT	TRBV10-1	TRBJ1-1	NA	NA
CASSGGLAYHEQYF	TGTGCCAGCAGCGGGGGACTAGCTTACCACGAGCAGTACTTC	TRBV14	TRBJ2-7	NA	TRBD2
CASSPGVNYGYTF	TGTGCCAGCTCACCAGGGGTTAACTATGGCTACACCTTC	TRBV18	TRBJ1-2	NA	NA
CASRWRETEAFF	TGTGCCAGCAGGTGGAGGGAGACTGAAGCTTTCTTT	TRBV5-6	TRBJ1-1	NA	NA
CASRAVWTEAFF	TGCGCCAGCAGGGCGGTGTGGACTGAAGCTTTCTTT	TRBV5-1	TRBJ1-1	once	NA